Listed below are T cell receptor beta chains from one sample, sequenced in a study of control samples from healthy donors and cancer patients. Measured with immunoSEQ multiplex PCR; TCRdb has only the in-frame clones, and not every one. The repertoire holds 150,000 to 200,000 clones, with about 90% as singletons. The source material was blood. Receptors were obtained from a man in his thirties or forties in good health. CDR3s include the opening cysteine and the closing phenylalanine or tryptophan. A D gene is named only where the DNA matches it firmly. The size entry is marked missing in some rows and otherwise reads once, few, many or a size class.

CDR3 protein	CDR3 DNA	V gene	D gene	clone size	J gene
CASSLALSGENNEQFF	TGTGCCAGCAGCTTAGCGCTAAGCGGGGAAAACAATGAGCAGTTCTTC	TRBV7-9	TRBD2	once	TRBJ2-1
CASSLMGTGGGYTF	TGTGCCAGCAGCTTGATGGGGACAGGGGGAGGCTACACCTTC	TRBV5-4	TRBD1	NA	TRBJ1-2
CAGGLAGAGELFF	TGTGCCGGCGGACTAGCGGGAGCCGGGGAGCTGTTTTTT	TRBV9	TRBD2	NA	TRBJ2-2
CASMQGVWTDTQYF	TGTGCCAGTATGCAAGGTGTTTGGACAGATACGCAGTATTTT	TRBV19	NA	NA	TRBJ2-3
CASSPSSDSIYGYTF	TGTGCCAGCAGCCCGTCGTCGGACAGCATCTATGGCTACACCTTC	TRBV3-1/TRBV3-2	NA	NA	TRBJ1-2
CASSGLAGGTYTVEQFF	TGTGCCAGCAGCGGACTAGCGGGGGGTACTTACACGGTTGAGCAGTTCTTC	TRBV2	TRBD2	NA	TRBJ2-1
CASSSPPGTSALEQYF	TGTGCCAGCAGTTCCCCCCCGGGGACTAGCGCCCTCGAGCAGTACTTC	TRBV28	TRBD2	NA	TRBJ2-7
CSVEVGPNYGYTF	TGCAGCGTTGAGGTGGGGCCTAACTATGGCTACACCTTC	TRBV29-1	NA	NA	TRBJ1-2
CASSVDPSSGDQYF	TGTGCCAGCAGCGTAGACCCCTCTAGCGGGGATCAGTATTTT	TRBV9	TRBD2	NA	TRBJ2-3
CASSYAGGTDTQYF	TGTGCCAGCAGTTACGCGGGGGGCACAGATACGCAGTATTTT	TRBV6-5	TRBD2	NA	TRBJ2-3
CASAAWTGVSEQYF	TGTGCCAGCGCGGCATGGACAGGGGTGAGCGAGCAGTACTTC	TRBV19	TRBD1	once	TRBJ2-7
CASSQGAGGNEKLFF	TGTGCCAGCAGCCAAGGAGCCGGGGGAAATGAAAAACTGTTTTTT	TRBV11-3	NA	NA	TRBJ1-4
CASSHRRGQAGYTF	TGTGCCAGCAGCCATAGAAGGGGGCAGGCTGGCTACACCTTC	TRBV5-6	TRBD1	NA	TRBJ1-2
CSVAGQGRTEAFF	TGCAGCGTTGCGGGACAGGGGAGGACTGAAGCTTTCTTT	TRBV29-1	TRBD1	NA	TRBJ1-1
CASSPIGTSEAFF	TGTGCCAGCAGCCCCATAGGGACTTCTGAAGCTTTCTTT	TRBV7-9	NA	NA	TRBJ1-1
CASSPQSSSYNSPLHF	TGTGCCAGCTCACCCCAGTCAAGCTCCTATAATTCACCCCTCCACTTT	TRBV18	NA	NA	TRBJ1-6
CASSKERATWGTEAFF	TGTGCCAGCAGCAAAGAACGAGCGACCTGGGGCACTGAAGCTTTCTTT	TRBV21-1	NA	NA	TRBJ1-1
CASRPGTGRKDTQYF	TGTGCCAGCAGGCCAGGGACAGGGCGAAAAGATACGCAGTATTTT	TRBV11-2	TRBD1	NA	TRBJ2-3
CASSVAGQLYEQYF	TGTGCCAGCAGCGTAGCGGGACAGCTGTACGAGCAGTACTTC	TRBV9	TRBD1	NA	TRBJ2-7
CATRSRGGGEQFF	TGTGCCACCAGATCGCGAGGGGGGGGTGAGCAGTTCTTC	TRBV24-1	NA	NA	TRBJ2-1
CASIGTLKTQYF	TGTGCCAGCATCGGGACTTTAAAGACCCAGTACTTC	TRBV28	NA	NA	TRBJ2-5
CASSPSPGENTEAFF	TGTGCCAGCAGTCCCTCCCCGGGGGAAAACACTGAAGCTTTCTTT	TRBV5-4	NA	NA	TRBJ1-1
CASSLNSGQAYEQYF	TGCGCCAGCAGCTTGAATTCGGGACAGGCCTACGAGCAGTACTTC	TRBV5-1	TRBD1	NA	TRBJ2-7
CASSLVGDTSYEQFF	TGTGCCAGCAGCTTGGTGGGGGACACTTCCTACGAGCAGTTCTTC	TRBV5-6	NA	NA	TRBJ2-1
CASSLLGRIGEQFF	TGTGCCAGCAGTTTATTGGGCAGGATCGGTGAGCAGTTCTTC	TRBV27	NA	NA	TRBJ2-1
CASSGRGREQFF	TGTGCCAGCAGCGGCAGGGGGCGCGAGCAGTTCTTC	TRBV11-3	TRBD1	NA	TRBJ2-1
CASSLVQEGYEQYF	TGTGCCAGCAGCTTGGTTCAGGAAGGCTACGAGCAGTACTTC	TRBV5-8	NA	NA	TRBJ2-7
CASSLAGGRYEQYF	TGCGCCAGCAGCTTAGCTGGGGGACGCTACGAGCAGTACTTC	TRBV5-1	NA	NA	TRBJ2-7
CASSFQAKNIQYF	TGTGCCAGCAGTTTTCAGGCCAAAAACATTCAGTACTTC	TRBV27	NA	NA	TRBJ2-4
CASSSSNSNPLGTDTQYF	TGTGCCAGCAGCTCTTCGAACAGTAACCCCCTCGGAACAGATACGCAGTATTTT	TRBV7-3	NA	NA	TRBJ2-3
CASSQAPGTGEQYF	TGCGCCAGCAGCCAAGCACCCGGGACAGGCGAGCAGTACTTC	TRBV4-1	TRBD1	NA	TRBJ2-7
CASSPPVYRDTGELFF	TGTGCCAGCTCACCACCGGTTTACAGGGACACCGGGGAGCTGTTTTTT	TRBV18	NA	NA	TRBJ2-2
CASSQRYEQYF	TGTGCCAGCAGCCAACGCTACGAGCAGTACTTC	TRBV3-1/TRBV3-2	NA	NA	TRBJ2-7
CASSHLVGANEKLFF	TGTGCCAGCAGCCATCTGGTAGGGGCGAATGAAAAACTGTTTTTT	TRBV3-1/TRBV3-2	NA	NA	TRBJ1-4
CASSYPGPPQTQYF	TGTGCCAGCAGTTACCCAGGCCCCCCCCAGACCCAGTACTTC	TRBV6-5	NA	NA	TRBJ2-5
CATSDFGQETQYF	TGTGCCACCAGTGATTTTGGTCAAGAGACCCAGTACTTC	TRBV24-1	NA	NA	TRBJ2-5
CVRSLSRGGDEKLFF	TGTGTCAGAAGCCTCAGTAGAGGGGGCGATGAAAAACTGTTTTTT	TRBV7-5	NA	NA	TRBJ1-4
CASSLRVSRAGELFF	TGTGCCAGCAGCTTAAGGGTTAGCCGGGCCGGGGAGCTGTTTTTT	TRBV7-3	NA	NA	TRBJ2-2
CAWRGTNYEQYF	TGTGCCTGGAGGGGAACAAACTACGAGCAGTACTTC	TRBV30	NA	NA	TRBJ2-7
CSVGLASSSYNEQFF	TGCAGCGTTGGTCTAGCGAGTAGCTCCTACAATGAGCAGTTCTTC	TRBV29-1	NA	NA	TRBJ2-1
CASSFSWRETQYF	TGTGCCAGCAGCTTTAGCTGGAGGGAGACCCAGTACTTC	TRBV7-2	NA	NA	TRBJ2-5
CASSYSAGGGQPQHF	TGTGCCAGCAGTTACTCTGCAGGGGGAGGTCAGCCCCAGCATTTT	TRBV6-5	TRBD1	NA	TRBJ1-5
CSVPGPSSGANVLTF	TGCAGCGTCCCAGGGCCTTCGTCTGGGGCCAACGTCCTGACTTTC	TRBV29-1	NA	NA	TRBJ2-6
CASSPLGLAEPPGANVLTF	TGTGCCAGCAGCCCGTTGGGACTAGCGGAACCACCGGGGGCCAACGTCCTGACTTTC	TRBV5-6	TRBD2	NA	TRBJ2-6
CASSPGGSRGYTF	TGTGCCAGCTCACCGGGGGGGTCTCGCGGCTACACCTTC	TRBV18	NA	once	TRBJ1-2
CASSIDNGNEQFF	TGTGCCAGCAGTATTGATAACGGGAATGAGCAGTTCTTC	TRBV2	NA	NA	TRBJ2-1
CAIGRGSGELFF	TGTGCCATCGGCAGGGGATCCGGGGAGCTGTTTTTT	TRBV10-3	NA	NA	TRBJ2-2
CASSQQGVGYTF	TGTGCCAGCAGTCAACAGGGGGTGGGCTACACCTTC	TRBV12-3/TRBV12-4	TRBD1	NA	TRBJ1-2
CASSVAGESGEQYF	TGTGCCAGCAGCGTAGCGGGAGAAAGTGGGGAGCAGTACTTC	TRBV6-2/TRBV6-3	TRBD2	NA	TRBJ2-7